The T cell receptor beta chain described here comes from a study of CD8+ T cells in alopecia areata. Findings and limits, study-wide: Only one nonresponder was present, which leaves the link between baseline CD8+ expansion and response uncertain. Affected lesional scalp, above all in alopecia totalis/universalis, was more clonal than normal scalp. Among the top 100, expanded CD8+ clones were significantly decreased by tofacitinib, as was scalp clonality. Patients showed less clear TCR sequence sharing than mice, possibly partly because of HLA diversity.

This clone was seen many times. Its antigen is not identified. The junction does not match germline at one end; this may be a read error. Other DNA sequences from this sample encode an identical CDR3 as well. The treatment: oral pan-JAK inhibitor, 5-10 mg twice daily. Germline-derived CDR1 and CDR2 are SGHAT and FQNNGV. This CDR3 region has 16 residues. RNA was isolated and reverse transcribed to cDNA, the sequencing template. Assay used: immunoSEQ multiplex PCR; TCRdb lists only in-frame clones, some missing. The data contain some 98,000 clones, around 60% of them singletons. This rearrangement joins TRBV11-2 to TRBJ1-1; 10 bases fit TRBD1. The sample consisted of CD8+ T cells sorted from blood, taken at week 4, from a patient treated with tofacitinib. The clonotype comes from a human donor with alopecia areata. The CDR3 sequence is CASSQEFGDRGYEAFF. In DNA, the CDR3 is TGCGCCAGCAGCCAAGAATTTGGGGACAGGGGTTATGAAGCTTTCTTT.